Listed here are 17 T cell receptor beta chains from one sample, sequenced in a study of T-cell memory formation after mild COVID-19. Using its own MiXCR run on the 5' RACE reads, TCRdb lists one record per CDR3 protein. The data hold some 350,000 distinct CDR3 sequences, with 10% to 15% observed a single time. Source material: PBMCs or a T cell subset sorted from them (not recorded which). The receptors come from a young man who had mild COVID-19 (a few samples of this study predate the infection). Cell type and time point are not known.

The V and J genes are TRBV20-1 and TRBJ1-1, with D possibly matching TRBD1 (6 bases). This CDR3 comprises 14 residues. Germline CDR1 DFQATT, CDR2 SNEGSKA (reference sequence). The CDR3 DNA reads TGCAGAGTTAGGAATAGGGGGAGAGGCACTGAAGCTTTCTTT. This encodes CRVRNRGRGTEAFF.

The sample holds a few counts of this clonotype. The CDR3 reads CASSQRSGANTEAFF. DNA for the CDR3: TGCGCCAGCAGCCAAAGATCAGGGGCGAACACTGAAGCTTTCTTT. This chain uses TRBV5-1 with TRBJ1-1, with D perhaps matching TRBD1 (6 bases). CDR1 and CDR2 from the germline V gene are SGHRS and YFSETQ. Trimming cost V 4 bases and J 1 base, with 14 bases left between them. The CDR3 length is 15 residues. Supplemented by reference TRBV5-1 and TRBJ1-1, the full variable domain reads KAGVTQTPRYLIKTRGQQVTLSCSPISGHRSVSWYQQTPGQGLQFLFEYFSETQRNKGNFPGRFSGRQFSNSRSEMNVSTLELGDSALYLCASSQRSGANTEAFFGQGTRLTVV.

The chain recombines TRBV7-9 with TRBJ1-5; tentatively, D is TRBD1 (5 bases). V shed 4 bases and J shed 2 bases, with 9 bases lying between them. CDR1 and CDR2 (germline): SEHNR, FQNEAQ (reference sequence). CDR3 length: 14 residues. The CDR3 spells CASSSGARNQPQHF. The CDR3 DNA is TGTGCCAGCAGCTCCGGGGCCCGCAATCAGCCCCAGCATTTT. The whole variable domain, remainder taken from reference TRBV7-9 and TRBJ1-5, is DTGVSQNPRHKITKRGQNVTFRCDPISEHNRLYWYRQTLGQGPEFLTYFQNEAQLEKSRLLSDRFSAERPKGSFSTLEIQRTEQGDSAMYLCASSSGARNQPQHFGDGTRLSIL.

This clonotype was counted between two and nine times. The chain joins TRBV20-1 to TRBJ1-2; D is ambiguous. The length of the CDR3 is 13 residues. Germline-derived CDR1 and CDR2 are DFQATT and SNEGSKA (reference sequence). V lost 3 bases, J lost 3 bases, and 11 bases lay in between. CDR3 DNA: TGCAGTGCTAGGTCCATAGACGACTATGGCTACACCTTC. Residues: CSARSIDDYGYTF.

The V call is TRBV5-1, the J call TRBJ1-5; D remains ambiguous. The CDR3 totals 15 residues. V dropped 4 bases and J dropped 0 bases, with 11 bases sitting between them. CDR1 is SGHRS and CDR2 is YFSETQ in the germline V gene. Here the CDR3 DNA reads TGCGCCAGCAGCCCGGGGTACAGTAGCAATCAGCCCCAGCATTTT. Encoded protein: CASSPGYSSNQPQHF.

This clonotype was recorded a few times. This chain connects TRBV11-2 to TRBJ2-5; TRBD1 might be the D (6 bases). The CDR3 sequence is 13 residues long. Trimming cost V 6 bases and J 5 bases, with 13 bases left between them. Germline CDR1 and CDR2: SGHAT and FQNNGV. DNA for the CDR3: TGTGCCAGCAGACAGTCAGGGGCCGAGACCCAGTACTTC. Translation: CASRQSGAETQYF.

This clonotype was seen more than once but under ten times. The gene calls are TRBV9 and TRBJ2-7, with 9 bases lining up with TRBD2. The CDR3 covers 15 residues. Losses at the gene ends were 0 bases for V and 2 bases for J; bases not matched to a gene: 3. Germline V gene sequence: CDR1 SGDLS, CDR2 YYNGEE. The CDR3: CASSVGSGGTYEQYF. The CDR3 coding sequence is TGTGCCAGCAGCGTAGGAAGCGGGGGGACCTACGAGCAGTACTTC.

A few counts support this clonotype. The chain carries TRBV6-2 or TRBV6-3 and TRBJ1-1; D call uncertain. V lost 0 bases, J lost 4 bases, and 12 bases lay in between. The CDR3 covers 15 residues. Germline CDR1 is MNHEY and CDR2 is SVGEGT. The CDR3 spells CASSYSSGRITEAFF. The DNA of the CDR3 is TGTGCCAGCAGTTACTCGAGTGGCCGGATCACTGAAGCTTTCTTT.

This clonotype appeared a few times. The J gene is TRBJ2-3, the V gene TRBV5-6; 14 bases fit TRBD2. The V segment lost 4 bases and the J segment 6 bases; nucleotides outside the gene matches: 7. Per germline, CDR1 SGHDT and CDR2 YYEEEE. The CDR3 contains 16 residues. DNA for the CDR3: TGTGCCAGCAGCCTCCGACTAGCGGGGGGGCCCGATACGCAGTATTTT. Its translation is CASSLRLAGGPDTQYF.

The chain carries TRBV15 and TRBJ2-7; D is perhaps TRBD2 (5 bases). The CDR3 consists of 14 residues. CDR1 is LNHNV, CDR2 YYDKDF, per germline (reference sequence). V shed 0 bases and J shed 4 bases, with 10 bases lying between them. The CDR3 bases are TGTGCCACCAGCAGAGAAACGGGGTTATACGAGCAGTACGTC. It is translated as CATSRETGLYEQYV.

The chain is built from TRBV7-3 and TRBJ2-2, with TRBD1 identical over 9 bases. This CDR3 contains 17 residues. CDR1 is SGHTA, CDR2 FQGTGA, per germline. V gave up 1 base and J gave up 1 base; unmatched junction bases: 4. In nucleotides, the CDR3 is TGTGCCAGCAGCTTAAACCGGGACAGGGTGAACACCGGGGAGCTGTTTTTT. It specifies CASSLNRDRVNTGELFF.

In this sample, this clonotype turned up a few times. J is TRBJ1-2 and V is TRBV15, with unresolved D. The CDR3 sequence is 16 residues long. V lost 0 bases, J lost 2 bases, and 13 bases lay in between. CDR1 and CDR2 from the germline V gene are LNHNV and YYDKDF (reference sequence). The CDR3 nucleotides are TGTGCCACCAGCAGAGATCATCGGGCCCAAAACTATGGCTACACCTTC. Translating it yields CATSRDHRAQNYGYTF.

This clonotype was seen only a few times. The chain uses TRBV29-1 and TRBJ1-1, with TRBD1 identical over 7 bases. Losses at the gene ends were 6 bases for V and 1 base for J; bases not matched to a gene: 8. The CDR3 runs to 14 residues. Germline lookup yields CDR1 SQVTM and CDR2 ANQGSEA. CDR3 region: CSVLTGTGNTEAFF. In nucleotides, the CDR3 is TGCAGCGTCCTGACAGGGACGGGGAACACTGAAGCTTTCTTT. Complete variable domain (other parts from reference TRBV29-1 and TRBJ1-1): SAVISQKPSRDICQRGTSLTIQCQVDSQVTMMFWYRQQPGQSLTLIATANQGSEATYESGFVIDKFPISRPNLTFSTLTVSNMSPEDSSIYLCSVLTGTGNTEAFFGQGTRLTVV.

The rearrangement links TRBV20-1 to TRBJ2-1; 11 bases are shared with TRBD2. Losses at the gene ends were 2 bases for V and 3 bases for J; bases not matched to a gene: 3. Germline assignment: CDR1 DFQATT and CDR2 SNEGSKA (reference sequence). The CDR3 runs 15 residues. In DNA form, the CDR3 reads TGCAGTGCTAGATCCGGGACTAGCGGCTACAATGAGCAGTTCTTC. It specifies CSARSGTSGYNEQFF.

As DNA, the CDR3 is TGTGCCAGCAGTGAAGCGGGAAGTCAGCGGGATTTGTTCTACGAGCAGTACTTC. Translated, it gives CASSEAGSQRDLFYEQYF. This chain uses TRBV2 with TRBJ2-7; 7 positions match TRBD2. Germline trimming cut 0 bases from V and 3 bases from J; bases unmatched to any gene: 14. The CDR3 contains 18 residues. Germline CDR1 is SNHLY and CDR2 is FYNNEI.

This chain connects TRBV10-1 to TRBJ2-3, with 10 positions matching TRBD2. V dropped 8 bases and J dropped 1; count of bases not matched to a gene: 3. CDR1 is WNHNN and CDR2 is SYGVQD in the germline V gene (reference sequence). This CDR3 comprises 14 residues. The CDR3 loop reads CASGGLAGTDTQYF. The DNA of the CDR3 is TGCGCCAGCGGAGGACTAGCGGGCACAGATACGCAGTATTTT.

The genes are TRBV12-3 or TRBV12-4 and TRBJ2-5, with 7 bases fitting TRBD1. CDR3 size: 15 residues. The J segment lost 2 bases and the V segment lost 6 bases, leaving 9 bases of the junction unmatched. CDR3 loop: CASRILGQTQETQYF. The CDR3 nucleotides read TGTGCCAGCAGAATACTGGGACAGACACAAGAGACCCAGTACTTC.